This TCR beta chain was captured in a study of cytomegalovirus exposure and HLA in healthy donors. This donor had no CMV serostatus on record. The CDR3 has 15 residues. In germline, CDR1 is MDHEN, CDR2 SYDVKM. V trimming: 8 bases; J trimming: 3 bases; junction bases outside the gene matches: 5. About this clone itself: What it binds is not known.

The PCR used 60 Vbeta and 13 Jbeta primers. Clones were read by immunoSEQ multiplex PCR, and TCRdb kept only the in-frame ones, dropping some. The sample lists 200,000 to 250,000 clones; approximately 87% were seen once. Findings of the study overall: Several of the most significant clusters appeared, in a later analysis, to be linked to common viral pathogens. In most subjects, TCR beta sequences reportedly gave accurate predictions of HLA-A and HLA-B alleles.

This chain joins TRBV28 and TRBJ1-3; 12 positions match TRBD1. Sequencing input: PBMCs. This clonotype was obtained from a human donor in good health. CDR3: CASRGTGGYGNTIYF. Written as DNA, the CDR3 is TGTGCCAGCCGCGGGACAGGGGGCTATGGAAACACCATATATTTT. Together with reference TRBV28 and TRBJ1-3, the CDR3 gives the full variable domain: DVKVTQSSRYLVKRTGEKVFLECVQDMDHENMFWYRQDPGLGLRLIYFSYDVKMKEKGDIPEGYSVSREKKERFSLILESASTNQTSMYLCASRGTGGYGNTIYFGEGSWLTVV.